This TCR beta chain was found in a study of identical twins. Broader study findings: Excess sharing between twins was weaker in beta out-of-frame sequences. Out-of-frame alpha sequences common to twins exhibited an excess of low generation probability.

Germline V CDR1 and CDR2: LGHDT, YNNKEL (reference sequence). V lost 2 bases and J 1 base, leaving 5 bases between the germline ends. CDR3 size: 13 residues. To note about this clonotype: Antigen specificity is unknown.

Each CDR3 protein is one row after TCRdb ran MiXCR on the 5' RACE reads. The data show approximately 500,000 distinct CDR3 sequences, with less than 25% seen just once and about 2.9% held by the top ten. This sample was also put to use in a study of T cells expressing NK-cell markers. That paper notes: The TCR beta repertoires were obtained from sorted CD3+CD56+NKG2C+, CD3+CD56+NKG2C- and CD3+CD56-NKG2C+ T cells.

Sample: CD4+ T cells sorted from blood. The receptor was isolated from a woman aged 18-29 years in good health. The rearrangement links TRBV3-1 to TRBJ1-2; D unclear. In DNA, the CDR3 is TGTGCCAGCAGCCAACGGGGTAACTATGGCTACACCTTC. Amino acids: CASSQRGNYGYTF.